This T cell receptor beta chain was documented in a study of PD-1 blockade in classical Hodgkin lymphoma. The study, taken as a whole, reports: Patients who responded completely had about the same baseline diversity as newly diagnosed patients. Significantly greater TCR diversity emerged by C4D1 in CD4+ cells but not CD8+ cells. Repertoire differences lack defined causes, possibly disease activity or prior therapy.

For this clone: The antigen is unknown.

Every patient experienced relapse after autologous stem cell transplantation, and brentuximab vedotin exposure varied. Best responses included complete response and partial response; otherwise, the best response was progressive disease. This CDR3 is 14 amino acids long. Germline CDR1 reads GTSNPN; CDR2 reads SVGIG (reference sequence). V shed 4 bases and J shed 7 bases, with 17 bases lying between them. This table comes from immunoSEQ multiplex PCR, and its TCRdb copy is limited to in-frame clones, with some not included. This sample carries tens of thousands of clones, roughly 87% of them seen once, and the ten largest clones take about 11%.

The receptor's source is a human donor with classical Hodgkin lymphoma. The chain couples TRBV30 to TRBJ2-1; D is uncertain. The specimen was peripheral blood mononuclear cells (PBMCs), collected before the second cycle of nivolumab. CDR3 residues: CAWKFPGRGNEQFF. The CDR3 DNA reads TGTGCCTGGAAATTTCCGGGCCGTGGTAATGAGCAGTTCTTC.